Listed here are 5 T cell receptor beta chains from one sample, sequenced in a study of beta chain features in type 1 diabetes. The whole isolated RNA underwent reverse transcription, so sequencing captured expressed TCRB transcripts. The repertoire was sequenced with immunoSEQ multiplex PCR; TCRdb's copy has only in-frame clones and lacks some. The sample holds about 370,000 clones, 9.6% seen once. No antigen is known for these receptors. Study-wide results and caveats: Moderate but significant shortening of TCRB CDR3s was recorded in all four CD4+ subsets from Type 1 diabetes patients.

The sequenced sample consisted of central memory CD4+ T cells from blood. The receptors were sampled from a man aged 25 to 45 with type 1 diabetes.

This chain links TRBV4-1 with TRBJ2-3; tentatively, D is TRBD2 (6 bases). The CDR3 is 17 residues long. Germline V gene data show CDR1 as MGHRA and CDR2 as YSYEKL. V was cut by 0 bases and J by 2 bases, with 15 bases left in between. The CDR3: CASSQDGPPGLTDTQYF. CDR3 coding DNA: TGCGCCAGCAGCCAAGATGGGCCGCCGGGACTCACAGATACGCAGTATTTT.

A few counts support this clone. J is TRBJ2-3 and V is TRBV2, with D uncertain. V was shortened by 6 bases and J by 1 base, with 8 bases between the two germline ends. Germline CDR1 SNHLY, CDR2 FYNNEI. The CDR3 runs to 13 residues. The CDR3 DNA sequence: TGTGCCAGCAGCCGAATTGGCACAGATACGCAGTATTTT. Its translation: CASSRIGTDTQYF.

The V gene is TRBV10-3, the J gene TRBJ1-2, with a weak D call TRBD1 (6 bases). This CDR3 contains 16 residues. Trimming removed 10 bases at V and 4 bases at J, with 25 bases between. Germline assignment: CDR1 ENHRY and CDR2 SYGVKD. The CDR3 loop reads CASSLLGAESGYGYTF. The CDR3 bases are TGTGCCAGCAGCCTTCTGGGGGCAGAGTCGGGCTATGGCTACACCTTC.

To note about this clone: A read error may produce the germline difference seen at one junction end. This chain connects TRBV7-7 to TRBJ2-3; 10 bases align to TRBD2. Per the germline V gene, CDR1 is SSHAT and CDR2 is FNYEAQ (reference sequence). The CDR3 is made up of 16 amino acids. The CDR3 region is CASSLGRLAGVDTQYF. The CDR3 nucleotides are TGTGCTAGCAGCCTGGGTCGGCTAGCGGGAGTAGATACGCAGTATTTT.

This clone was seen only a few times. The chain joins TRBV5-1 to TRBJ2-7; 7 bases are shared with TRBD2. V shed 4 bases and J 6 bases; nucleotides not matched to a gene: 10. Germline values: CDR1 SGHRS, CDR2 YFSETQ. CDR3 size: 14 residues. The CDR3 protein is CASSLTGGQGEQYF. The CDR3 coding sequence is TGCGCCAGCAGCCTAACGGGAGGCCAGGGCGAGCAGTACTTC.